This T cell receptor beta chain derives from a study of cytomegalovirus exposure and HLA in healthy donors. Study overall: The platform used for the roughly 130 validation repertoires matched that of the approximately 670 first-cohort repertoires, a later analysis reported. Broader study findings: It was reported that the classifier diagnosed cytomegalovirus status with high specificity and sensitivity in both the original and validation cohorts.

After removal of 10 bases from V and 7 bases from J, the junction contained 8 bases not matched to a gene. The germline gives CDR1 ENHRY, CDR2 SYGVKD. The CDR3 covers 13 residues. Clones were read by immunoSEQ multiplex PCR, and TCRdb kept only the in-frame ones, dropping some. The sample shows approximately 100,000 clones, 93% of them seen only once. A word on this clone: Its cognate antigen is unknown.

The sample comprised PBMCs. V is TRBV10-3 and J is TRBJ2-2, with 8 bases fitting TRBD2. This TCR was sampled from a woman aged 25-40 years in good health and CMV-seropositive. CDR3: CATQRESGGELFF. The CDR3 region has the DNA TGTGCCACACAGCGGGAGTCTGGCGGGGAGCTGTTTTTT.